This T cell receptor beta chain was documented in a study of monozygotic twins with inflammatory bowel disease. Whole blood without T cell sorting served as the source of isolated total RNA. Germline-derived CDR1 and CDR2 are SGHRS and YFSETQ. This CDR3 is 14 amino acids long. A total RNA quantity of roughly 3,300 ng went into each TCR library. TCRdb re-called the 5' RACE reads; every CDR3 protein appears as one record, without DNA. Its clone listing holds fewer than 350,000 distinct CDR3 sequences. The sequenced material came from blood. The TCR originated in a human donor with ulcerative colitis or Crohn's disease, or a healthy co-twin of an affected twin (not recorded which). This chain links TRBV5-1 with TRBJ2-1; with no DNA, the TCRdb D assignment of TRBD1 cannot be verified. The CDR3 is CASSLGGGEGSGFF.